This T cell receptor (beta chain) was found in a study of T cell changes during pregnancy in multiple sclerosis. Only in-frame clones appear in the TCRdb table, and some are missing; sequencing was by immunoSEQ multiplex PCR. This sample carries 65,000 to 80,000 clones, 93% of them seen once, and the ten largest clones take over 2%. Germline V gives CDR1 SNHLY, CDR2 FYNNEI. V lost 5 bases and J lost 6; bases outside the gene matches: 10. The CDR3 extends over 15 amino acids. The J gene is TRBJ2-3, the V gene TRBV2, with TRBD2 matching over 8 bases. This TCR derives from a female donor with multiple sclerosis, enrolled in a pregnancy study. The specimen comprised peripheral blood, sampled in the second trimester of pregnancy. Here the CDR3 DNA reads TGTGCCAGCAGTTGGCGGGGGGCCCCGGGGGATACGCAGTATTTT. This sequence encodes CASSWRGAPGDTQYF.